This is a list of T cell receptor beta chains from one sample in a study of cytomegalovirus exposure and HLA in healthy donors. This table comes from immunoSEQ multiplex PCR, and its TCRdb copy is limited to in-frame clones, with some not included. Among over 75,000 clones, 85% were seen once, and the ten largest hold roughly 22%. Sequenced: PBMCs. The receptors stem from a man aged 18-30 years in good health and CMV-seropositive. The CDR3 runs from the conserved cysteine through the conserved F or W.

CDR3: CASSLSGDTQYF
length: 12
V: TRBV27
J: TRBJ2-3

CDR3: CASSSVAGAQETQYF
length: 15
V: TRBV7-9
J: TRBJ2-5

CDR3: CASMEAGTKNYNEQFF
length: 16
V: TRBV13
J: TRBJ2-1

CDR3: CAISESPQGHTEAFF
length: 15
V: TRBV10-3
J: TRBJ1-1

CDR3: CASSLGLSSDTQYF
length: 14
V: TRBV6-1
J: TRBJ2-3

CDR3: CASSQLQGQKTQYF
length: 14
V: TRBV4-1
J: TRBJ2-5

CDR3: CASSPLTGETQYF
length: 13
V: TRBV18
J: TRBJ2-5

CDR3: CASSFQGEDNEQFF
length: 14
V: TRBV2
J: TRBJ2-1

CDR3: CSVVGTSGRAPNYNEQFF
length: 18
V: TRBV29-1
J: TRBJ2-1

CDR3: CASSRRPAGPGVETQYF
length: 17
V: TRBV11-2
J: TRBJ2-5

CDR3: CASSAGLLYEQYF
length: 13
V: TRBV6-1
J: TRBJ2-7

CDR3: CASSIVGGANYGYTF
length: 15
V: TRBV19
J: TRBJ1-2

CDR3: CASSLGLAAYNEQFF
length: 15
V: TRBV5-5
J: TRBJ2-1

CDR3: CASSYQGREKLFF
length: 13
V: TRBV6-5
J: TRBJ1-4

CDR3: CASSPGQYSNQPQHF
length: 15
V: TRBV19
J: TRBJ1-5

CDR3: CASSETRGSGNTIYF
length: 15
V: TRBV2
J: TRBJ1-3

CDR3: CASSIGSGIGEQYF
length: 14
V: TRBV19
J: TRBJ2-7

CDR3: CASSTMGRDAAFF
length: 13
V: TRBV28
J: TRBJ1-1

CDR3: CAISSTGGLSYEQYF
length: 15
V: TRBV10-3
J: TRBJ2-7

CDR3: CASHVFTHRASEAFF
length: 15
V: TRBV27
J: TRBJ1-1

CDR3: CASSPAPEGYNEQFF
length: 15
V: TRBV9
J: TRBJ2-1

CDR3: CASSSRLAGAVDTQYF
length: 16
V: TRBV19
J: TRBJ2-3

CDR3: CSVEDHQQGYSYEQYF
length: 16
V: TRBV29-1
J: TRBJ2-7

CDR3: CASRTGGLDYGYTF
length: 14
V: TRBV6-5
J: TRBJ1-2

CDR3: CAWSVGTSDSTDTQYF
length: 16
V: TRBV30
J: TRBJ2-3

CDR3: CASSLAGTGDLTDTQYF
length: 17
V: TRBV5-1
J: TRBJ2-3

CDR3: CASSIRTGVETQYF
length: 14
V: TRBV19
J: TRBJ2-5

CDR3: CASTTGTGGLRSYNEQFF
length: 18
V: TRBV11-2
J: TRBJ2-1

CDR3: CASSPRSGNTYEQYF
length: 15
V: TRBV9
J: TRBJ2-7

CDR3: CASKTGAIEQYF
length: 12
V: TRBV6-1
J: TRBJ2-7

CDR3: CASSRDSLIFAGANVLTF
length: 18
V: TRBV19
J: TRBJ2-6

CDR3: CASSPSGFYNEQFF
length: 14
V: TRBV6-4
J: TRBJ2-1

CDR3: CATHLGGNTEAFF
length: 13
V: TRBV2
J: TRBJ1-1

CDR3: CASKGGDSSPSDAYNEQFF
length: 19
V: TRBV2
J: TRBJ2-1

CDR3: CASSYGGSSEKLFF
length: 14
V: TRBV6-5
J: TRBJ1-4

CDR3: CASSATRGGTDTQYF
length: 15
V: TRBV9
J: TRBJ2-3

CDR3: CASSLLPGGTGELFF
length: 15
V: TRBV5-1
J: TRBJ2-2

CDR3: CASSLADSVGETQYF
length: 15
V: TRBV7-7
J: TRBJ2-5

CDR3: CAISESEIREGIAGGNTGELFF
length: 22
V: TRBV10-3
J: TRBJ2-2

CDR3: CASSPLGYEQYF
length: 12
V: TRBV18
J: TRBJ2-7

CDR3: CASSVSSGDRATQYF
length: 15
V: TRBV19
J: TRBJ2-3

CDR3: CSGQGVLNEQFF
length: 12
V: TRBV29-1
J: TRBJ2-1

CDR3: CASSLRASGFQETQYF
length: 16
V: TRBV7-8
J: TRBJ2-5

CDR3: CATSRPGEKLFF
length: 12
V: TRBV15
J: TRBJ1-4

CDR3: CASSQGWGGQLNEQFF
length: 16
V: TRBV4-2
J: TRBJ2-1